These T cell receptor beta chains were read from a single sample in a study of vaccination and CD4 T cells after COVID-19. In TCRdb, the PCR reads were re-called with MiXCR into one record per CDR3 protein. In the table there are about 12,000 distinct CDR3 sequences, 30% to 40% of which are singletons. Which antigens these TCRs recognize remains unknown. Specimen: CD4+ T cells from blood, cultured in vitro, collected before SARS-CoV-2 vaccination. These receptors came from a human donor who received a COVID-19 vaccine. The CDR3 runs from the conserved cysteine through the conserved F or W. Each record gives: J gene, CDR3 length, V gene, CDR3 protein.

J gene: TRBJ1-5; CDR3 length: 14; V gene: TRBV7-8; CDR3 protein: CASRGQGAGQPQHF
J gene: TRBJ2-7; CDR3 length: 13; V gene: TRBV24-1; CDR3 protein: CATSDAGRLEQYF
J gene: TRBJ1-3; CDR3 length: 16; V gene: TRBV20-1; CDR3 protein: CSASAGQGISGNTIYF
J gene: TRBJ2-2; CDR3 length: 15; V gene: TRBV4-2; CDR3 protein: CASSQDTGEPGELFF
J gene: TRBJ1-6; CDR3 length: 15; V gene: TRBV12-3/TRBV12-4; CDR3 protein: CASSFGGPYNSPLHF
J gene: TRBJ2-7; CDR3 length: 16; V gene: TRBV5-1; CDR3 protein: CASSPIFEGDPYEQYF
J gene: TRBJ2-2; CDR3 length: 15; V gene: TRBV30; CDR3 protein: CAWNQAGGATGELFF
J gene: TRBJ2-3; CDR3 length: 14; V gene: TRBV5-6; CDR3 protein: CASSLGGVGDTQYF
J gene: TRBJ2-1; CDR3 length: 15; V gene: TRBV10-1; CDR3 protein: CASSEDGDSYNEQFF
J gene: TRBJ2-7; CDR3 length: 13; V gene: TRBV7-4; CDR3 protein: CASSLVRGYEQYF
J gene: TRBJ2-5; CDR3 length: 16; V gene: TRBV24-1; CDR3 protein: CATSDSLAGGTETQYF
J gene: TRBJ1-3; CDR3 length: 15; V gene: TRBV5-4; CDR3 protein: CASSFTTPAGNTIYF
J gene: TRBJ2-5; CDR3 length: 18; V gene: TRBV5-4; CDR3 protein: CASSLVGGRSSEEETQYF
J gene: TRBJ2-2; CDR3 length: 16; V gene: TRBV19; CDR3 protein: CASTITGQVNTGELFF
J gene: TRBJ2-1; CDR3 length: 21; V gene: TRBV6-5; CDR3 protein: CASSYRQPGGDLLSSYNEQFF
J gene: TRBJ1-1; CDR3 length: 16; V gene: TRBV9; CDR3 protein: CASSLTSQATDSEAFF
J gene: TRBJ1-1; CDR3 length: 14; V gene: TRBV20-1; CDR3 protein: CSARRPSGEGEAFF
J gene: TRBJ2-5; CDR3 length: 15; V gene: TRBV30; CDR3 protein: CAWSAKDRAQETQYF
J gene: TRBJ1-5; CDR3 length: 12; V gene: TRBV19; CDR3 protein: CASSIVEQPQHF
J gene: TRBJ2-5; CDR3 length: 14; V gene: TRBV2; CDR3 protein: CASRAGLAIETQYF
J gene: TRBJ1-1; CDR3 length: 14; V gene: TRBV7-3; CDR3 protein: CASSLQGGESEAFF
J gene: TRBJ1-2; CDR3 length: 14; V gene: TRBV7-3; CDR3 protein: CASSSRNREDGYTF
J gene: TRBJ1-2; CDR3 length: 15; V gene: TRBV7-2; CDR3 protein: CASRQRTGGFDGYTF
J gene: TRBJ1-2; CDR3 length: 15; V gene: TRBV4-1; CDR3 protein: CASSQAGGPNYGYTF
J gene: TRBJ1-2; CDR3 length: 15; V gene: TRBV4-2; CDR3 protein: CASSPPGQEHYGYTF
J gene: TRBJ1-3; CDR3 length: 16; V gene: TRBV19; CDR3 protein: CATVFRAPSSGNTIYF
J gene: TRBJ1-2; CDR3 length: 15; V gene: TRBV12-3/TRBV12-4; CDR3 protein: CASSLTGGLNYGYTF
J gene: TRBJ2-7; CDR3 length: 12; V gene: TRBV2; CDR3 protein: CASNLVSYEQYF
J gene: TRBJ1-5; CDR3 length: 15; V gene: TRBV19; CDR3 protein: CASSTTRTATQPQHF
J gene: TRBJ1-6; CDR3 length: 17; V gene: TRBV5-6; CDR3 protein: CASSSTSRQGDYSPLHF
J gene: TRBJ1-5; CDR3 length: 14; V gene: TRBV19; CDR3 protein: CASSIQQFNQPQHF
J gene: TRBJ2-2; CDR3 length: 14; V gene: TRBV29-1; CDR3 protein: CSVPGPSNTGELFF
J gene: TRBJ1-2; CDR3 length: 13; V gene: TRBV12-3/TRBV12-4; CDR3 protein: CASSLSQGHGYTF
J gene: TRBJ1-5; CDR3 length: 19; V gene: TRBV19; CDR3 protein: CASSIPGTGTWASNQPQHF
J gene: TRBJ1-1; CDR3 length: 14; V gene: TRBV6-1; CDR3 protein: CASTSLLGGLEAFF
J gene: TRBJ1-6; CDR3 length: 16; V gene: TRBV6-1; CDR3 protein: CASSVAGRKANSPLHF
J gene: TRBJ2-7; CDR3 length: 17; V gene: TRBV7-2; CDR3 protein: CASSLEFLGVNSYEQYF
J gene: TRBJ1-1; CDR3 length: 17; V gene: TRBV5-1; CDR3 protein: CASSPTGGASWNTEAFF
J gene: TRBJ1-3; CDR3 length: 14; V gene: TRBV20-1; CDR3 protein: CSARPGGSGNTIYF
J gene: TRBJ1-4; CDR3 length: 14; V gene: TRBV20-1; CDR3 protein: CSARAWRGGEKLFF
J gene: TRBJ1-4; CDR3 length: 15; V gene: TRBV6-5; CDR3 protein: CASSSLAARREKLFF
J gene: TRBJ2-3; CDR3 length: 14; V gene: TRBV6-1; CDR3 protein: CASSEQASTDTQYF
J gene: TRBJ2-5; CDR3 length: 13; V gene: TRBV2; CDR3 protein: CASSGTFQETQYF
J gene: TRBJ1-1; CDR3 length: 13; V gene: TRBV7-9; CDR3 protein: CASSEAENTEAFF
J gene: TRBJ1-6; CDR3 length: 15; V gene: TRBV4-1; CDR3 protein: CASSQGRDRNSPLHF